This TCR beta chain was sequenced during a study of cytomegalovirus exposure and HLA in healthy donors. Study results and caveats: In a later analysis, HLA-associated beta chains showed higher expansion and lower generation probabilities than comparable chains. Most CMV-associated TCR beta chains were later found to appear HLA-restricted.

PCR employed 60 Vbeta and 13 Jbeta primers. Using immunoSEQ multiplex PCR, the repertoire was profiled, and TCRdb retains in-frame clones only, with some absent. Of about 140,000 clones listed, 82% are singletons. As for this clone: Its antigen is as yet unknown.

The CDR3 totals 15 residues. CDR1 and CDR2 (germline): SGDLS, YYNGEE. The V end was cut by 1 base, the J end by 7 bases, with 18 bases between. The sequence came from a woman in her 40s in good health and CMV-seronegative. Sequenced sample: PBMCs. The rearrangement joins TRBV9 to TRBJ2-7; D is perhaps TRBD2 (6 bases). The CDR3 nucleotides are TGTGCCAGCAGCGTATGGGGGGAACCGACTAGGGAGCAGTACTTC. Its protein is CASSVWGEPTREQYF.